The 22 T cell receptor beta chains below were found in one sample sequenced in a study of shared clonotypes between healthy human individuals. Naive CD8 cells, CD45RO-negative and positively selected for CCR7, excluded terminally differentiated effector memory CD45RA+ cells. Here immunoSEQ multiplex PCR was the method, and the copy in TCRdb shows in-frame clones only, minus some. The table has 660,000 or so clones, about 95% seen once; the top ten hold roughly 0.1%. Sequenced input: naive CD8+ T cells sorted from blood. All receptors come from a woman in her twenties or thirties in good health.

The chain is built from TRBV7-3 and TRBJ2-3; 7 bases line up with TRBD1. This CDR3 is 16 amino acids long. The trim removed 5 bases at V and 2 bases at J, leaving 10 bases unmatched. Germline V gene lookup returns CDR1 SGHTA and CDR2 FQGTGA. Here the CDR3 DNA reads TGTGCCAGCAGCCTTACAGGGGCTATATCCACAGATACGCAGTATTTT. Translation: CASSLTGAISTDTQYF.

The V and J genes are TRBV10-1 and TRBJ2-3, with TRBD2 matching 9 bases. The CDR3 is made up of 15 amino acids. The J segment lost 5 bases and the V segment lost 3 bases, leaving 6 bases of the junction unmatched. Germline V gene lookup returns CDR1 WNHNN and CDR2 SYGVQD (reference sequence). CDR3 coding DNA: TGCGCCAGCAGTGATTCGGCGGGAGGGGAAGATACGCAGTATTTT. Its translation: CASSDSAGGEDTQYF.

This clone was found once. The chain couples TRBV28 to TRBJ2-1, with TRBD2 identical over 9 bases. The CDR3 is 16 amino acids. V was clipped by 5 bases and J by 4 bases; unmatched bases: 9. The germline V gene has CDR1 MDHEN and CDR2 SYDVKM. CDR3 amino acids: CASSPPLAGGYNEQFF. CDR3 DNA: TGTGCCAGCAGTCCTCCCCTTGCGGGAGGGTACAATGAGCAGTTCTTC. Full variable domain (remainder filled in from reference TRBV28 and TRBJ2-1): DVKVTQSSRYLVKRTGEKVFLECVQDMDHENMFWYRQDPGLGLRLIYFSYDVKMKEKGDIPEGYSVSREKKERFSLILESASTNQTSMYLCASSPPLAGGYNEQFFGPGTRLTVL.

In this sample, this clone turned up once. The chain employs TRBV7-9 and TRBJ1-2; TRBD1 is a possible D gene (5 bases). The CDR3 sequence is 16 residues long. Germline V gene data show CDR1 as SEHNR and CDR2 as FQNEAQ (reference sequence). V shed 7 bases and J shed 0 bases, with 18 bases lying between them. CDR3 bases: TGTGCCAGCATCCCGGGGACGCCCAGGGCTAACTATGGCTACACCTTC. Encoded protein: CASIPGTPRANYGYTF. The full variable domain, completed using reference TRBV7-9 and TRBJ1-2, is DTGVSQNPRHKITKRGQNVTFRCDPISEHNRLYWYRQTLGQGPEFLTYFQNEAQLEKSRLLSDRFSAERPKGSFSTLEIQRTEQGDSAMYLCASIPGTPRANYGYTFGSGTRLTVV.

The J gene is TRBJ1-2, the V gene TRBV2; D uncertain. CDR3 length: 13 amino acids. Germline V gene sequence: CDR1 SNHLY, CDR2 FYNNEI. V lost 3 bases and J lost 3, with 8 bases in between. In DNA form, the CDR3 reads TGTGCCAGCAGTGATAGAGCTGACTATGGCTACACCTTC. Translation gives CASSDRADYGYTF.

The CDR3 reads CASSAGGEDNEQFF. Written as DNA, the CDR3 is TGTGCCAGCAGTGCCGGGGGAGAGGACAATGAGCAGTTCTTC. V and J are TRBV28 and TRBJ2-1, with a tentative D call TRBD2 (6 bases). The CDR3 length is 14 residues. Germline V gives CDR1 MDHEN, CDR2 SYDVKM. V shed 5 bases and J shed 5 bases, with 13 bases lying between them.

The chain is built from TRBV5-4 and TRBJ2-7, with 12 bases matching TRBD1. This CDR3 contains 14 residues. J gave up 5 bases and V 3 bases, and 3 bases lay outside the gene matches. Germline V CDR1 and CDR2: SGHNT, YYREEE (reference sequence). Written as DNA, the CDR3 is TGTGCCAGCAGCTGGGACAGGGGGCTCGACGAGCAGTACTTC. Translated: CASSWDRGLDEQYF.

The chain recombines TRBV2 with TRBJ1-5; D gene unclear. V dropped 0 bases and J dropped 3 bases, with 27 bases sitting between them. CDR1 and CDR2 from the germline V gene are SNHLY and FYNNEI. The CDR3 contains 21 residues. The CDR3: CASSEALRRRVVARNNQPQHF. The CDR3 nucleotides are TGTGCCAGCAGTGAAGCGCTTCGGAGGAGGGTTGTGGCTCGTAACAATCAGCCCCAGCATTTT.

This chain joins TRBV4-1 and TRBJ2-5; 8 bases fit TRBD1. The end of the DNA aligns better with TRBJ2-7, so the J call may be wrong. Germline CDR1 and CDR2: MGHRA and YSYEKL. The CDR3 is 15 amino acids. This chain's CDR3 is CASSHDRGPYYEQYF. The CDR3 DNA follows: TGCGCCAGCAGCCATGACAGGGGACCTTACTACGAGCAGTACTTC.

The chain joins TRBV7-9 to TRBJ1-2; D is undetermined. V was shortened by 5 bases and J by 4 bases, with 14 bases between the two germline ends. CDR3 length equals 14 residues. Germline CDR1 and CDR2: SEHNR and FQNEAQ (reference sequence). CDR3 DNA sequence: TGTGCCAGCAGCCAGAGGGATCCTCCCTATGGCTACACCTTC. Its translation: CASSQRDPPYGYTF.

The rearrangement links TRBV7-3 to TRBJ2-1, with D unresolved. Per the germline V gene, CDR1 is SGHTA and CDR2 is FQGTGA. The ends were cut back, 0 bases at V and 2 bases at J, with 5 bases in the middle. The CDR3 is made up of 14 amino acids. CDR3 loop: CASSLTHPYNEQFF. DNA of the CDR3: TGTGCCAGCAGCTTAACGCATCCCTACAATGAGCAGTTCTTC.

V usage is TRBV28 and J usage is TRBJ2-1; TRBD1 might be the D (5 bases). The CDR3 runs 15 residues. The germline V gene has CDR1 MDHEN and CDR2 SYDVKM. The ends were cut back, 5 bases at V and 0 bases at J, with 11 bases in the middle. The CDR3 nucleotides are TGTGCCAGCAGTCAAGACAGCAGCTCCTACAATGAGCAGTTCTTC. Translated: CASSQDSSSYNEQFF.

The chain links TRBV10-2 to TRBJ1-4; TRBD1 is a possible D gene (6 bases). The CDR3 consists of 15 residues. Per germline, CDR1 WSHSY and CDR2 SAAADI. The V end lost 0 bases, the J end lost 7 bases, and 12 bases lay between the germline ends. The CDR3 loop is CASSESTGWGEKLFF. In DNA form, the CDR3 reads TGCGCCAGCAGTGAGTCGACAGGCTGGGGTGAAAAACTGTTTTTT.

The chain links TRBV7-9 to TRBJ1-2, with TRBD1 identical over 8 bases. CDR3 size: 13 residues. V lost 5 bases to trimming and J lost 8 bases; unmatched junction nucleotides: 7. The germline V gene has CDR1 SEHNR and CDR2 FQNEAQ (reference sequence). CDR3 nucleotides: TGTGCCAGCAGCCCCTGGACAGGGAAAGGCTACACCTTC. It translates to CASSPWTGKGYTF. Drawing the rest from reference TRBV7-9 and TRBJ1-2, the complete variable domain is DTGVSQNPRHKITKRGQNVTFRCDPISEHNRLYWYRQTLGQGPEFLTYFQNEAQLEKSRLLSDRFSAERPKGSFSTLEIQRTEQGDSAMYLCASSPWTGKGYTFGSGTRLTVV.

The chain uses TRBV11-2 and TRBJ1-1, with 8 bases matching TRBD1. Germline-derived CDR1 and CDR2 are SGHAT and FQNNGV. The ends lost 5 bases at V and 2 bases at J; junction bases unmatched: 7. CDR3 length: 15 amino acids. CDR3 coding DNA: TGTGCCAGCAGCGTTCAGGGGGCCAAAAACACTGAAGCTTTCTTT. Protein: CASSVQGAKNTEAFF.

Comment on this clone: Distinct nucleotide sequences in the sample also encode this CDR3. The chain combines TRBV7-9 with TRBJ1-5, with 8 bases fitting TRBD1. The trim removed 5 bases at V and 2 bases at J, leaving 5 bases unmatched. The CDR3 runs to 15 residues. Per germline, CDR1 SEHNR and CDR2 FQNEAQ (reference sequence). The CDR3 DNA reads TGTGCCAGCAGCCCGCAGGGGGCCGGCAATCAGCCCCAGCATTTT. Protein sequence: CASSPQGAGNQPQHF.

This sequence joins TRBV5-6 and TRBJ1-2; D remains ambiguous. V lost 0 bases, J lost 4 bases, and 10 bases lay in between. This CDR3 contains 14 residues. In germline, CDR1 is SGHDT, CDR2 YYEEEE. CDR3 residues: CASSLASAPYGYTF. In DNA, the CDR3 is TGTGCCAGCAGCTTGGCCTCGGCCCCCTATGGCTACACCTTC. Filled out from reference TRBV5-6 and TRBJ1-2, the complete variable domain reads DAGVTQSPTHLIKTRGQQVTLRCSPKSGHDTVSWYQQALGQGPQFIFQYYEEEERQRGNFPDRFSGHQFPNYSSELNVNALLLGDSALYLCASSLASAPYGYTFGSGTRLTVV.

The chain employs TRBV7-3 and TRBJ2-1; D remains ambiguous. The CDR3 sequence is 14 residues long. Germline V gene data show CDR1 as SGHTA and CDR2 as FQGTGA. V was cut by 6 bases and J by 7 bases, with 16 bases left in between. CDR3 amino acids: CASSSLLRGNEQFF. The CDR3 DNA reads TGTGCCAGCAGTTCCCTACTTCGTGGGAATGAGCAGTTCTTC.

CDR3 DNA sequence: TGTGCCAGCAGTCCGCAGAGATACGGCACAGATACGCAGTATTTT. This codes for CASSPQRYGTDTQYF. The gene calls are TRBV28 and TRBJ2-3; the D is unclear. Germline V gives CDR1 MDHEN, CDR2 SYDVKM. This CDR3 has 15 residues. The ends were cut back, 5 bases at V and 1 base at J, with 13 bases in the middle.

CDR3 nucleotides: TGTGCCAGTAGCCCGCGGGAGAACACTGAAGCTTTCTTT. Amino acid sequence: CASSPRENTEAFF. The rearrangement joins TRBV19 to TRBJ1-1; D is ambiguous. CDR3 length equals 13 residues. From germline, CDR1 is LNHDA and CDR2 SQIVND (reference sequence). Trimming removed 6 bases at V and 1 base at J, with 9 bases between.

The V gene is TRBV4-2, the J gene TRBJ2-1; D is ambiguous. The length of the CDR3 is 18 residues. Per the germline V gene, CDR1 is LGHNA and CDR2 is YNFKEQ. V lost 1 base and J lost 0, with 16 bases in between. Here the CDR3 DNA reads TGTGCCAGCAGCCAAGCAGTGCCACTTTCGAGCTCCTACAATGAGCAGTTCTTC. Encoded protein: CASSQAVPLSSSYNEQFF.

V usage is TRBV9 and J usage is TRBJ2-3; perhaps TRBD2 as D (5 bases). This CDR3 spans 14 amino acids. V gave up 3 bases and J gave up 5 bases, with 13 bases separating them. Germline loops: CDR1 SGDLS, CDR2 YYNGEE. CDR3: CASSGEGARDTQYF. Here the CDR3 DNA reads TGTGCCAGCAGCGGTGAGGGAGCCCGAGATACGCAGTATTTT.